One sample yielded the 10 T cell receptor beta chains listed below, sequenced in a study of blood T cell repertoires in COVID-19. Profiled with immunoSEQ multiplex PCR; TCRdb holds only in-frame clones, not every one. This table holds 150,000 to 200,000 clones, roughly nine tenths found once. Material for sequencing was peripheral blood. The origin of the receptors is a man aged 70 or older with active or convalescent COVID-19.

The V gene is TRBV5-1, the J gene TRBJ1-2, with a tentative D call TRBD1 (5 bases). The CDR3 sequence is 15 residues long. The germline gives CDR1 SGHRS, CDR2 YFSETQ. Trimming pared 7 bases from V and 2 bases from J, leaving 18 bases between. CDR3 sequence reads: CASQFVLGANYGYTF. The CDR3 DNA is TGCGCCAGCCAATTCGTTCTAGGGGCGAACTATGGCTACACCTTC.

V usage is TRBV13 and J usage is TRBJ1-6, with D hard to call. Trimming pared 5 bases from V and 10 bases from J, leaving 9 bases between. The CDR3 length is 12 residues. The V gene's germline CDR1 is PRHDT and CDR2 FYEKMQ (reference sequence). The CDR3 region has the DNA TGTGCCAGCAGCCCACCGGGATCACCCCTCCACTTT. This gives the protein CASSPPGSPLHF.

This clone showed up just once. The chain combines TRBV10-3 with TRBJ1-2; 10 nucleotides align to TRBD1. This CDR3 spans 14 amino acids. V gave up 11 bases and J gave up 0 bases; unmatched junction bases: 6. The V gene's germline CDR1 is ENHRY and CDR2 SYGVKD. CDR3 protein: CAVVGTGANYGYTF. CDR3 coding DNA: TGTGCCGTAGTGGGGACAGGGGCTAACTATGGCTACACCTTC.

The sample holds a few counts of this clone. The CDR3 region is CASSIKGTEAYGYTF. Here the CDR3 DNA reads TGTGCCAGTAGTATCAAAGGGACAGAAGCCTATGGCTACACCTTC. The chain combines TRBV19 with TRBJ1-2, with 7 bases fitting TRBD1. Trimming cost V 3 bases and J 4 bases; bases outside gene matches: 8. There are 15 residues in the CDR3. The germline V gene has CDR1 LNHDA and CDR2 SQIVND (reference sequence).

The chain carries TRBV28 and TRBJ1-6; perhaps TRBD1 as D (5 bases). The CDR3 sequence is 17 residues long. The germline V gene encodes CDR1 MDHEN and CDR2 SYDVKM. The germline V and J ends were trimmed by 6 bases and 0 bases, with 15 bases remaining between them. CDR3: CASSKRDGSSYNSPLHF. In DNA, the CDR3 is TGTGCCAGCAGCAAAAGGGACGGGAGCTCCTATAATTCACCCCTCCACTTT.

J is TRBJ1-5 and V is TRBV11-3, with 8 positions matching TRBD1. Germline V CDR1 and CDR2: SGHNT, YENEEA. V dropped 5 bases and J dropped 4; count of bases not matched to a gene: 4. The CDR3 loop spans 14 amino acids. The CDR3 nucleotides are TGTGCCAGCAGCCACGGACAGGGAAATCAGCCCCAGCATTTT. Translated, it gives CASSHGQGNQPQHF.

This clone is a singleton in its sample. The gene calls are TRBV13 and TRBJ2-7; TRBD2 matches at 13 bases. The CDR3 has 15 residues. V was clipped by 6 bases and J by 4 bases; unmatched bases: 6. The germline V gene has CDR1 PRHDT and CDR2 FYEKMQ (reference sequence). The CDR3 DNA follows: TGTGCCAGCAGAAGGACTAGCGGGAGTCGGTACGAGCAGTACTTC. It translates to CASRRTSGSRYEQYF.

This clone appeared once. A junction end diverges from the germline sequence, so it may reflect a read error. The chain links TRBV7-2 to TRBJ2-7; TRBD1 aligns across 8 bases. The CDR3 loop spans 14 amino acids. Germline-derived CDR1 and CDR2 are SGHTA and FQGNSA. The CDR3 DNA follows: TGTGCCAGACAAACCTTCAGGGGGCCAACAACGGATAACTTC. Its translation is CARQTFRGPTTDNF.

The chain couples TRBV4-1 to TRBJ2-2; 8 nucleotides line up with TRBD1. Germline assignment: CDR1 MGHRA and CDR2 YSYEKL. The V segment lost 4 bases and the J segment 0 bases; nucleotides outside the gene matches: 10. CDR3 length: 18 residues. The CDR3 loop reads CASSPRQGTYANTGELFF. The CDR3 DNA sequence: TGCGCCAGCAGCCCTAGACAGGGGACCTACGCGAACACCGGGGAGCTGTTTTTT.

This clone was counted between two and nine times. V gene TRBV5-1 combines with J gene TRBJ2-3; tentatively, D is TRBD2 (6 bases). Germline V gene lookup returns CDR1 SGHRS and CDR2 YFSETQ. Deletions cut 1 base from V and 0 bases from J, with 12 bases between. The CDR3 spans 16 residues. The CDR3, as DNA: TGCGCCAGCAGCTTGCCGAGGCTAGCGAGCACAGATACGCAGTATTTT. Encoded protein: CASSLPRLASTDTQYF.